Below are 23 T cell receptor beta chains sequenced from a single sample in a study of blood T cell repertoires in COVID-19. Here immunoSEQ multiplex PCR was the method, and the copy in TCRdb shows in-frame clones only, minus some. The table lists 250,000 to 350,000 clones, around 85% of them singletons. The sequenced sample consisted of peripheral blood. The source of these receptors is a human donor with COVID-19, enrolled during active disease. The donor label of this sample is uncertain.

This chain connects TRBV19 to TRBJ2-4, with a possible D match to TRBD2 (6 bases). The length of the CDR3 is 16 residues. The V gene lost 7 bases and the J gene lost 7 bases, with 23 bases spanning the gap. Per the germline V gene, CDR1 is LNHDA and CDR2 is SQIVND (reference sequence). The CDR3 loop is CASTSDGGNPHNIQYF. DNA for the CDR3: TGTGCCAGTACCTCCGATGGAGGGAACCCCCACAACATTCAGTACTTC.

The rearrangement joins TRBV5-4 to TRBJ2-3; 11 bases match TRBD2. The length of the CDR3 is 16 residues. V was clipped by 5 bases and J by 2 bases; unmatched bases: 7. Germline lookup yields CDR1 SGHNT and CDR2 YYREEE (reference sequence). CDR3 bases: TGTGCCAGCAGAGCGACTAGCGGGAAAGACACAGATACGCAGTATTTT. It encodes CASRATSGKDTDTQYF.

The V gene is TRBV19, the J gene TRBJ1-6; 7 bases are a match to TRBD1. V shed 5 bases and J 14 bases; nucleotides not matched to a gene: 12. CDR1 and CDR2 (germline): LNHDA, SQIVND (reference sequence). This CDR3 region has 14 residues. CDR3 residues: CASSLQGTALTLHF. The CDR3 nucleotides read TGTGCCAGTAGTCTACAGGGGACGGCTTTGACCCTCCACTTT.

J is TRBJ1-1 and V is TRBV7-9; D is ambiguous. Germline V gene lookup returns CDR1 SEHNR and CDR2 FQNEAQ (reference sequence). Trimming shortened V by 6 bases and J by 10 bases, and 24 bases separated the two germline ends. The CDR3 spans 15 residues. DNA of the CDR3: TGTGCCAGCAGGCCTACGATCACCGGGAAAGAAGGAGCTTTCTTT. It yields the protein CASRPTITGKEGAFF.

The chain combines TRBV28 with TRBJ2-4, with TRBD1 matching 7 bases. J was trimmed by 9 bases and V by 2 bases; bases with no gene match: 7. Germline-derived CDR1 and CDR2 are MDHEN and SYDVKM. This CDR3 is 14 amino acids long. CDR3: CASSLRGGLAIQYF. CDR3 DNA sequence: TGTGCCAGCAGTTTAAGAGGGGGCCTGGCCATTCAGTACTTC.

The chain is built from TRBV20-1 and TRBJ2-7, with 11 positions matching TRBD2. J was trimmed by 3 bases and V by 3 bases; bases with no gene match: 10. Germline V gene data show CDR1 as DFQATT and CDR2 as SNEGSKA (reference sequence). The CDR3 runs to 16 residues. The DNA of the CDR3 is TGCAGTGCTAGTCCGATGGGGACTAGCGGTCGCTACGAGCAGTACTTC. Amino acid sequence: CSASPMGTSGRYEQYF.

This clone was picked up a small number of times. The V call is TRBV28, the J call TRBJ1-1, with D uncertain. There are 16 residues in the CDR3. Germline V CDR1 and CDR2: MDHEN, SYDVKM. The V end lost 6 bases, the J end lost 2 bases, and 19 bases lay between the germline ends. The CDR3 bases are TGTGCCAGCAGCCCTTGGCAGGCCTTATTCAACACTGAAGCTTTCTTT. Amino acids: CASSPWQALFNTEAFF. Combining the CDR3 with reference TRBV28 and TRBJ1-1 gives the whole variable domain DVKVTQSSRYLVKRTGEKVFLECVQDMDHENMFWYRQDPGLGLRLIYFSYDVKMKEKGDIPEGYSVSREKKERFSLILESASTNQTSMYLCASSPWQALFNTEAFFGQGTRLTVV.

Worth noting for this clone: A junction boundary mismatches the germline segment, possibly from a read error. This rearrangement joins TRBV3-1 (or the pseudogene TRBV3-2) to TRBJ2-7; the D gene is possibly TRBD2 (5 bases). Germline CDR1 and CDR2: LGHDT and YNNKEL (reference sequence). This CDR3 is built from 13 residues. The CDR3, as DNA: TGTGCCAGCAGCCAAGTAGGAGGTACAACCGCGGACTTC. Its protein product is CASSQVGGTTADF.

The chain couples TRBV5-4 to TRBJ1-1; D perhaps matches TRBD1 (5 bases). This CDR3 has 14 residues. The V and J ends lost 4 bases and 5 bases respectively, with 15 bases between them. Germline V gene sequence: CDR1 SGHNT, CDR2 YYREEE (reference sequence). CDR3: CASSPPPPGTEAFF. CDR3 DNA: TGTGCCAGCAGCCCCCCACCGCCAGGGACTGAAGCTTTCTTT.

Only a few counts were recorded for this clone. This chain uses TRBV18 with TRBJ2-7, with D unresolved. CDR3 length: 13 residues. CDR1 KGHSH and CDR2 LQKENI come from the germline V gene. Trimming pared 4 bases from V and 3 bases from J, leaving 10 bases between. In nucleotides, the CDR3 is TGTGCCAGCTCACTAACACCGTACTACGAGCAGTACTTC. It codes for CASSLTPYYEQYF. Full variable domain (rest looked up from reference TRBV18 and TRBJ2-7): NAGVMQNPRHLVRRRGQEARLRCSPMKGHSHVYWYRQLPEEGLKFMVYLQKENIIDESGMPKERFSAEFPKEGPSILRIQQVVRGDSAAYFCASSLTPYYEQYFGPGTRLTVT.

In the case of this clone: This specimen includes other DNA sequences encoding the same CDR3. V usage is TRBV5-6 and J usage is TRBJ1-1; D is unresolved. This CDR3 comprises 13 residues. CDR1 is SGHDT and CDR2 is YYEEEE in the germline V gene. V lost 4 bases, J lost 4 bases, and 11 bases lay in between. In DNA form, the CDR3 reads TGTGCCAGCAGCCTGGACCGGGGCACTGAAGCTTTCTTT. This gives the protein CASSLDRGTEAFF.

The rearrangement joins TRBV3-1 (or the pseudogene TRBV3-2) to TRBJ1-2, with 7 bases matching TRBD1. CDR1 is LGHDT, CDR2 YNNKEL, per germline (reference sequence). CDR3 length: 15 amino acids. Trimming removed 1 base from V and 6 bases from J; junction bases left unmatched: 8. CDR3: CASSQAPRGRNGYTF. DNA of the CDR3: TGTGCCAGCAGCCAAGCGCCCAGGGGGAGGAATGGCTACACCTTC.

The V gene is TRBV9, the J gene TRBJ2-2; 9 bases agree with TRBD2. Per germline, CDR1 SGDLS and CDR2 YYNGEE. The CDR3 sequence is 16 residues long. The V gene end was trimmed by 0 bases and the J gene end by 5 bases; junction bases not matched to a gene: 5. CDR3 loop: CASSVGAGGPTGELFF. Here the CDR3 DNA reads TGTGCCAGCAGCGTAGGAGCGGGAGGACCAACCGGGGAGCTGTTTTTT. The full variable domain, in which reference TRBV9 and TRBJ2-2 provide the parts outside the CDR3, is DSGVTQTPKHLITATGQRVTLRCSPRSGDLSVYWYQQSLDQGLQFLIQYYNGEERAKGNILERFSAQQFPDLHSELNLSSLELGDSALYFCASSVGAGGPTGELFFGEGSRLTVL.

The chain couples TRBV5-4 to TRBJ2-6, with TRBD1 identical over 7 bases. CDR3 length: 16 residues. Germline V CDR1 and CDR2: SGHNT, YYREEE (reference sequence). J gave up 1 base and V 2 bases, and 3 bases lay outside the gene matches. DNA for the CDR3: TGTGCCAGCAGCTTCCAGGGGGTTTCTGGGGCCAACGTCCTGACTTTC. Its protein is CASSFQGVSGANVLTF.

The chain recombines TRBV28 with TRBJ1-4; the D is unclear. Germline CDR1 reads MDHEN; CDR2 reads SYDVKM. The CDR3 runs to 14 residues. Trimming stripped 8 bases from V and 3 bases from J, with 13 bases between. DNA of the CDR3: TGTGCCAGCGGAAACGGGGTGTCTAATGAAAAACTGTTTTTT. Amino acids: CASGNGVSNEKLFF. Supplemented by reference TRBV28 and TRBJ1-4, the full variable domain reads DVKVTQSSRYLVKRTGEKVFLECVQDMDHENMFWYRQDPGLGLRLIYFSYDVKMKEKGDIPEGYSVSREKKERFSLILESASTNQTSMYLCASGNGVSNEKLFFGSGTQLSVL.

The DNA of the CDR3 is TGTGCCAGCAGTTACTCGACTGGGGCCAAAAACATTCAGTACTTC. As protein: CASSYSTGAKNIQYF. The V gene is TRBV6-5, the J gene TRBJ2-4; the D is unclear. V shed 0 bases and J shed 1 base, with 7 bases lying between them. The CDR3 consists of 15 residues. Germline CDR1 reads MNHEY; CDR2 reads SVGAGI.

The V call is TRBV5-1, the J call TRBJ2-4; TRBD1 matches at 12 bases. Germline CDR1 and CDR2: SGHRS and YFSETQ. J was trimmed by 7 bases and V by 3 bases; bases with no gene match: 8. This CDR3 has 16 residues. This CDR3 reads CASSYAPGQGANIQYF. The CDR3 nucleotides read TGCGCCAGCAGCTATGCCCCGGGACAGGGGGCTAACATTCAGTACTTC.

The chain links TRBV7-8 to TRBJ1-1; 8 bases are shared with TRBD1. J lost 3 bases, V lost 4 bases, and 10 bases had no gene match. Germline loops: CDR1 SGHVS, CDR2 FQNEAQ. This CDR3 comprises 16 residues. CDR3 coding DNA: TGTGCCAGCAGCTCCTACAGGGGGAGGCTGGACACTGAAGCTTTCTTT. It yields the protein CASSSYRGRLDTEAFF.

In the case of this clone: Other DNA sequences of this sample code for an identical CDR3. J is TRBJ1-2 and V is TRBV9; TRBD1 might be the D (6 bases). The CDR3 runs to 15 residues. The germline V and J ends were trimmed by 3 bases and 2 bases, with 14 bases remaining between them. In germline, CDR1 is SGDLS, CDR2 YYNGEE. The CDR3 DNA is TGTGCCAGCAGCGCTACCTTACAGGGCAACTATGGCTACACCTTC. It yields the protein CASSATLQGNYGYTF.

The chain carries TRBV30 and TRBJ1-1; TRBD1 agrees at 10 bases. The CDR3 extends over 18 amino acids. Germline V gene data show CDR1 as GTSNPN and CDR2 as SVGIG (reference sequence). V lost 2 bases to trimming and J lost 7 bases; unmatched junction nucleotides: 19. The CDR3 sequence: CAWSPRVRQGALRGEAFF. The CDR3 coding sequence is TGTGCCTGGAGTCCTCGGGTGAGACAGGGGGCCCTGAGAGGTGAAGCTTTCTTT. Using reference TRBV30 and TRBJ1-1 for the parts outside the CDR3, the full variable domain is SQTIHQWPATLVQPVGSPLSLECTVEGTSNPNLYWYRQAAGRGLQLLFYSVGIGQISSEVPQNLSASRPQDRQFILSSKKLLLSDSGFYLCAWSPRVRQGALRGEAFFGQGTRLTVV.

The chain employs TRBV19 and TRBJ2-7; 9 nucleotides agree with TRBD1. This CDR3 spans 14 amino acids. Looked up from germline, CDR1 is LNHDA and CDR2 is SQIVND (reference sequence). J gave up 2 bases and V 5 bases, and 4 bases lay outside the gene matches. DNA for the CDR3: TGTGCCAGTAGTTTACAGGGGGCGGCCTACGAGCAGTACTTC. This encodes CASSLQGAAYEQYF.

The chain is built from TRBV19 and TRBJ2-3; weak D call: TRBD2 (6 bases). Germline values: CDR1 LNHDA, CDR2 SQIVND (reference sequence). The CDR3 totals 11 residues. Deletions cut 10 bases from V and 3 bases from J, with 8 bases between. CDR3 sequence: CATGSTDTQYF. In nucleotides, the CDR3 is TGTGCCACCGGGAGTACAGATACGCAGTATTTT.

This sequence joins TRBV5-4 and TRBJ2-7; TRBD1 matches at 7 bases. In germline, CDR1 is SGHNT, CDR2 YYREEE (reference sequence). The CDR3 is 14 amino acids. Losses at the gene ends were 2 bases for V and 2 bases for J; bases not matched to a gene: 4. The CDR3 protein is CASSFGTDPYEQYF. The DNA of the CDR3 is TGTGCCAGCAGCTTCGGGACAGACCCCTACGAGCAGTACTTC.